These 27 T cell receptor beta chains were all obtained from the same sample, sequenced in a study of blood T cell repertoires in COVID-19. Assay: immunoSEQ multiplex PCR; the TCRdb copy retains only in-frame clones and omits some. The sample consists of 140,000 to 150,000 clones, around four fifths of them appearing once. The sequencing input was peripheral blood. Receptors were obtained from a woman aged 35 to 49 with active or convalescent COVID-19.

The chain uses TRBV15 and TRBJ2-4, with 7 bases identical to TRBD2. This CDR3 is 16 amino acids long. Germline V gene data show CDR1 as LNHNV and CDR2 as YYDKDF (reference sequence). V dropped 9 bases and J dropped 3; count of bases not matched to a gene: 14. CDR3 loop: CATAERAGRDKNIQYF. The CDR3 DNA reads as TGTGCCACAGCAGAGAGGGCAGGGAGGGACAAAAACATTCAGTACTTC.

The CDR3 region has the DNA TGTGCCAGTAGGGGACAGGGGGGCAATCAGCCCCAGCATTTT. Translating it yields CASRGQGGNQPQHF. This chain connects TRBV19 to TRBJ1-5, with 11 bases aligning to TRBD1. The junction had 0 bases not matched to a gene; V was cut back by 6 bases and J by 2 bases. The CDR3 loop spans 14 amino acids. The germline gives CDR1 LNHDA, CDR2 SQIVND (reference sequence).

This clone was recorded a few times. V is TRBV27 and J is TRBJ2-3; D might be TRBD2 (5 bases). The CDR3 spans 13 residues. Trimming shortened V by 6 bases and J by 8 bases, and 15 bases separated the two germline ends. CDR1 and CDR2 (germline): MNHEY, SMNVEV (reference sequence). The CDR3 sequence is CASSPNLAGTQYF. The CDR3 nucleotides read TGTGCCAGCAGCCCGAACCTGGCGGGTACGCAGTATTTT.

V usage is TRBV6-1 and J usage is TRBJ1-1, with a tentative D call TRBD1 (5 bases). The CDR3 extends over 17 amino acids. CDR1 and CDR2 (germline): MNHNS, SASEGT. Trimming stripped 3 bases from V and 3 bases from J, with 20 bases between. CDR3: CASSDKEDRLRDTEAFF. The CDR3 DNA reads TGTGCCAGCAGTGATAAAGAGGATCGACTCAGGGACACTGAAGCTTTCTTT.

This clone was observed a single time. V gene TRBV5-5 combines with J gene TRBJ1-3; 8 bases fit TRBD1. Germline lookup yields CDR1 SGHKS and CDR2 YYEKEE (reference sequence). The CDR3 is 17 amino acids. V was clipped by 4 bases and J by 5 bases; unmatched bases: 14. For the CDR3, the DNA is TGTGCCAGCAGCCAAGCTTTAGGGACAGGCCGCCGAAACACCATATATTTT. This translates into CASSQALGTGRRNTIYF.

This chain links TRBV6-6 with TRBJ2-7, with 7 bases aligning to TRBD2. The germline V gene encodes CDR1 MNHNY and CDR2 SVGAGI (reference sequence). V gave up 6 bases and J gave up 6 bases; unmatched junction bases: 11. The CDR3 is 14 residues long. The CDR3: CASRNSGKGGEQYF. DNA of the CDR3: TGTGCCAGCAGGAACAGCGGGAAAGGAGGCGAGCAGTACTTC.

This chain links TRBV27 with TRBJ2-7, with 7 bases fitting TRBD2. The V gene's germline CDR1 is MNHEY and CDR2 SMNVEV (reference sequence). The CDR3 has 13 residues. Trimming took 5 bases from V and 2 from J; bases not matched to a gene: 3. The CDR3 reads CASSGSGAYEQYF. Here the CDR3 DNA reads TGTGCCAGCAGTGGGAGCGGGGCCTACGAGCAGTACTTC.

The chain is built from TRBV13 and TRBJ1-6, with D unresolved. Germline CDR1 PRHDT, CDR2 FYEKMQ (reference sequence). The CDR3 covers 14 residues. The ends were cut back, 5 bases at V and 0 bases at J, with 5 bases in the middle. The CDR3 loop reads CASSLPSYNSPLHF. CDR3 coding DNA: TGTGCCAGCAGCCTACCCTCCTATAATTCACCCCTCCACTTT.

The rearrangement uses TRBV27 and TRBJ2-7; D is ambiguous. Germline CDR1 MNHEY, CDR2 SMNVEV (reference sequence). Trimming removed 3 bases at V and 2 bases at J, with 8 bases between. This CDR3 contains 13 residues. In nucleotides, the CDR3 is TGTGCCAGCAGTTTTCGCGTTACCTACGAGCAGTACTTC. This translates into CASSFRVTYEQYF.

A few counts support this clone. The chain links TRBV6-5 to TRBJ2-2, with 8 positions matching TRBD1. Germline V gene data show CDR1 as MNHEY and CDR2 as SVGAGI. The V segment lost 7 bases and the J segment 6 bases; nucleotides outside the gene matches: 7. This CDR3 contains 14 residues. CDR3 DNA sequence: TGTGCCAGCAAGGGATGGACAGGGTCCGGGGAGCTGTTTTTT. Protein sequence: CASKGWTGSGELFF.

Note on this clone: The same CDR3 also results from other DNA sequences found in this sample. This chain joins TRBV7-9 and TRBJ2-7; D is perhaps TRBD2 (5 bases). The CDR3 loop spans 12 amino acids. Germline-derived CDR1 and CDR2 are SEHNR and FQNEAQ (reference sequence). V lost 5 bases to trimming and J lost 4 bases, with 9 bases between them. CDR3 bases: TGTGCCAGCAGCCCTAGAGGGTACGAGCAGTACTTC. Translation gives CASSPRGYEQYF.

The chain links TRBV5-1 to TRBJ2-1, with 11 bases fitting TRBD1. Germline-derived CDR1 and CDR2 are SGHRS and YFSETQ. The CDR3 contains 16 residues. Trimming removed 1 base from V and 3 bases from J; junction bases left unmatched: 3. In DNA form, the CDR3 reads TGCGCCAGCAGCTTGTCGGGACAGGGGGGCTACAATGAGCAGTTCTTC. Residues: CASSLSGQGGYNEQFF. The variable domain in full, completed from reference TRBV5-1 and TRBJ2-1, reads KAGVTQTPRYLIKTRGQQVTLSCSPISGHRSVSWYQQTPGQGLQFLFEYFSETQRNKGNFPGRFSGRQFSNSRSEMNVSTLELGDSALYLCASSLSGQGGYNEQFFGPGTRLTVL.

V and J are TRBV4-1 and TRBJ1-5; D is unclear. The germline V gene has CDR1 MGHRA and CDR2 YSYEKL. V lost 3 bases and J 2 bases, leaving 20 bases between the germline ends. The CDR3 length is 18 residues. CDR3 residues: CASSHPRRAGSGNQPQHF. The CDR3 nucleotides are TGCGCCAGCAGCCACCCCCGAAGGGCGGGCTCAGGCAATCAGCCCCAGCATTTT.

Only a few counts were recorded for this clone. This chain joins TRBV27 and TRBJ2-7; TRBD1 agrees at 7 bases. Germline CDR1 MNHEY, CDR2 SMNVEV (reference sequence). V shed 5 bases and J 2 bases; nucleotides not matched to a gene: 15. The CDR3 has 17 amino acids. Here the CDR3 DNA reads TGTGCCAGCAGTACAACTCAATCAGGGGGACAAGCCTACGAGCAGTACTTC. Amino acid sequence: CASSTTQSGGQAYEQYF.

The chain has TRBV3-1 (or the pseudogene TRBV3-2) and TRBJ1-2; D is undetermined. In germline, CDR1 is LGHDT, CDR2 YNNKEL (reference sequence). V gave up 1 base and J gave up 5 bases, with 5 bases separating them. CDR3 length equals 12 residues. CDR3 DNA: TGTGCCAGCAGCCAAGCCCAATATGGCTACACCTTC. Translating it yields CASSQAQYGYTF.

This clone has just one count. The chain couples TRBV10-3 to TRBJ1-2; no clear D. The V gene's germline CDR1 is ENHRY and CDR2 SYGVKD. Deletions cut 5 bases from V and 6 bases from J, with 10 bases between. CDR3 size: 12 residues. The CDR3 DNA sequence: TGTGCCATCAGTAACGACAAGGATGGCTACACCTTC. Its protein product is CAISNDKDGYTF.

This clone came up once. J is TRBJ1-1 and V is TRBV9, with a tentative D call TRBD1 (5 bases). Germline V gene data show CDR1 as SGDLS and CDR2 as YYNGEE. The CDR3 is made up of 14 amino acids. The germline V and J ends were trimmed by 0 bases and 0 bases, with 6 bases remaining between them. The CDR3 nucleotides read TGTGCCAGCAGCGTAGGACAGATGAACACTGAAGCTTTCTTT. This codes for CASSVGQMNTEAFF.

The genes are TRBV24-1 and TRBJ2-1; TRBD1 matches 8 bases. The CDR3 sequence is 15 residues long. The germline V gene encodes CDR1 KGHDR and CDR2 SFDVKD. Trimming cost V 4 bases and J 8 bases; bases outside gene matches: 9. In DNA form, the CDR3 reads TGTGCCACCAGTGACCAGGACAGGGCGGGCCATGAGCAGTTCTTC. It specifies CATSDQDRAGHEQFF.

The chain is built from TRBV9 and TRBJ1-4; D ambiguous. The CDR3 sequence is 12 residues long. V was trimmed by 4 bases and J by 7 bases, leaving 8 bases between them. Germline lookup yields CDR1 SGDLS and CDR2 YYNGEE. In DNA form, the CDR3 reads TGTGCCAGCAGCTCCGACTTTGAAAAACTGTTTTTT. Amino acids: CASSSDFEKLFF. Full variable domain (missing parts from reference TRBV9 and TRBJ1-4): DSGVTQTPKHLITATGQRVTLRCSPRSGDLSVYWYQQSLDQGLQFLIQYYNGEERAKGNILERFSAQQFPDLHSELNLSSLELGDSALYFCASSSDFEKLFFGSGTQLSVL.

The chain uses TRBV30 and TRBJ1-5, with a tentative D call TRBD1 (6 bases). V was trimmed by 3 bases and J by 6 bases, leaving 12 bases between them. The CDR3 loop spans 13 amino acids. CDR1 and CDR2 from the germline V gene are GTSNPN and SVGIG (reference sequence). CDR3 sequence (DNA): TGTGCCTGGAGCCGGGGGGCCGGTCAGCCCCAGCATTTT. It is translated as CAWSRGAGQPQHF.

V usage is TRBV28 and J usage is TRBJ1-2; maybe TRBD1 (6 bases). The CDR3 runs 16 residues. Trimming left V 2 bases short and J 8 bases short, with 21 bases between. Germline loops: CDR1 MDHEN, CDR2 SYDVKM. The CDR3 sequence is CASSLGTGGPRWGYTF. The CDR3 bases are TGTGCCAGCAGTTTAGGGACGGGGGGCCCTCGTTGGGGCTACACCTTC.

As for this clone: Germline is not matched at one junction end, which may reflect a read error. This chain joins TRBV5-1 and TRBJ2-7; 8 positions match TRBD2. From germline, CDR1 is SGHRS and CDR2 YFSETQ. This CDR3 has 15 residues. DNA of the CDR3: TGCGCCAGCAGGTTGGGGGCGGGAGGCTCCTACGAGCAGTACTTC. It translates to CASRLGAGGSYEQYF.

This chain joins TRBV18 and TRBJ1-1, with a possible D match to TRBD1 (5 bases). This CDR3 has 15 amino acids. Germline values: CDR1 KGHSH, CDR2 LQKENI. V dropped 6 bases and J dropped 5 bases, with 19 bases sitting between them. The CDR3, as DNA: TGTGCCAGCTCCACCCAGGGCGCCTTGGGGACTGAAGCTTTCTTT. Translation: CASSTQGALGTEAFF.

The genes are TRBV5-1 and TRBJ1-1; TRBD1 is a possible D gene (6 bases). The CDR3 runs 15 residues. The germline V gene encodes CDR1 SGHRS and CDR2 YFSETQ. The germline V and J ends were trimmed by 0 bases and 1 base, with 10 bases remaining between them. DNA of the CDR3: TGCGCCAGCAGCTTGGTTACGGGACAGAACACTGAAGCTTTCTTT. Protein product: CASSLVTGQNTEAFF.

The J gene is TRBJ1-4, the V gene TRBV19; maybe TRBD1 (5 bases). CDR1 LNHDA and CDR2 SQIVND come from the germline V gene (reference sequence). This CDR3 spans 11 amino acids. Trimming took 5 bases from V and 13 from J, leaving 11 bases between them. The CDR3 DNA is TGTGCCAGTAGTGTCCGGGACTTACTGTTTTTT. It is translated as CASSVRDLLFF.

This clone occurred once. The chain employs TRBV21-1 and TRBJ1-5; the table's TRBD1 call for D was not verified on the DNA. TRBV21-1 is assigned pseudogene status. The CDR3 runs 16 residues. For the CDR3, the DNA is TGTGCCAGCAGCAAAAAAGGGACAGGGGGGCCTCAGCCCCAGCATTTT. It encodes CASSKKGTGGPQPQHF.

This clone came up once. This chain connects TRBV11-2 to TRBJ1-1, with 8 positions matching TRBD1. The CDR3 runs to 15 residues. V trimming: 3 bases; J trimming: 7 bases; junction bases outside the gene matches: 10. Germline V CDR1 and CDR2: SGHAT, FQNNGV. The CDR3 bases are TGTGCCAGCAGCTTGGTACCAGGGGGCTTGAATGAAGCTTTCTTT. It translates to CASSLVPGGLNEAFF.